The sequence of this T cell receptor beta chain was determined in a study of beta chain features in type 1 diabetes. Study-level findings and limits: VDJ junctions from patients with type 1 diabetes contained fewer insertions and more deletions. A moderate, significant TCRB CDR3 shortening appeared in type 1 diabetes across four CD4+ subsets. PCR might show a preference for shorter templates, equally across patients and controls. There was a possibility that cDNA sequencing over-represented cells with high TCR expression.

Populations isolated by sorting all had purity greater than 95%. cDNA synthesis used the whole RNA isolate, giving expressed TCRB sequences. The assay was immunoSEQ multiplex PCR, and TCRdb's table has in-frame clones only and misses some. Of 600,000 or so clones listed, roughly 12% are singletons. CDR1 is SGHDT and CDR2 is YYEEEE in the germline V gene. The ends lost 2 bases at V and 0 bases at J; junction bases unmatched: 2. The CDR3 contains 14 residues. This clone showed up just a few times. The antigen remains undetermined. This sequence was found in a man aged 25-45 years with type 1 diabetes. The sequenced material came from naive CD4+ T cells from blood. The chain has TRBV5-6 and TRBJ2-7; 7 positions agree with TRBD1. The CDR3 reads CASSLQGTSYEQYF. The CDR3 region has the DNA TGTGCCAGCAGCTTACAGGGGACCTCCTACGAGCAGTACTTC.